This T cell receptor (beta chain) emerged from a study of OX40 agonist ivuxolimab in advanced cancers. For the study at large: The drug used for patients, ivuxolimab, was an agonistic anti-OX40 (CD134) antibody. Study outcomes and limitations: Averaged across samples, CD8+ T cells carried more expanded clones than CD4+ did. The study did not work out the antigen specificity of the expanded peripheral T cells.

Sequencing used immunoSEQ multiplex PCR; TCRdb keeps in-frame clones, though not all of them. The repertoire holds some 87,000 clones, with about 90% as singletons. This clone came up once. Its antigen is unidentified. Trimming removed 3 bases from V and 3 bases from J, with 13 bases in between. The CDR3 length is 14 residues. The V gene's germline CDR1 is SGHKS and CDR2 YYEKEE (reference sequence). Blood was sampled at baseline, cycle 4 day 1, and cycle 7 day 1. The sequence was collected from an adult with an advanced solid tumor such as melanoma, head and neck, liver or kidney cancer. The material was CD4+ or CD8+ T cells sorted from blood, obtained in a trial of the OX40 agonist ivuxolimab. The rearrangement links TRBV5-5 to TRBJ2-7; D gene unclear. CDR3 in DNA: TGTGCCAGCAGCTCGCGGACCGTCTTCTACGAGCAGTACTTC. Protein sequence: CASSSRTVFYEQYF.